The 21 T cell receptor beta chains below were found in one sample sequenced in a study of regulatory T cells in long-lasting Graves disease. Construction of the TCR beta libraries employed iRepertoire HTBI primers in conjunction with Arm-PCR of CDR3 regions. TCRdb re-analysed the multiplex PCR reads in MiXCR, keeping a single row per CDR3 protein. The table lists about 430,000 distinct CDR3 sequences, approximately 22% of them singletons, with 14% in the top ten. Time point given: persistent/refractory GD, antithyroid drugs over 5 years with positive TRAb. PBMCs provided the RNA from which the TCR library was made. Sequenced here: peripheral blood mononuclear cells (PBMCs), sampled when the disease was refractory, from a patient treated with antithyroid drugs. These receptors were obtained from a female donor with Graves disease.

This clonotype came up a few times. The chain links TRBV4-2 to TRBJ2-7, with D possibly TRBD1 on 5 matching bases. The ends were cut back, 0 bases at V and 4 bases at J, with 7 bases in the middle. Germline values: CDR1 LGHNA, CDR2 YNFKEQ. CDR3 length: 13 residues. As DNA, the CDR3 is TGTGCCAGCAGCCAAGAAAAGGGGTACGAGCAGTACTTC. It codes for CASSQEKGYEQYF.

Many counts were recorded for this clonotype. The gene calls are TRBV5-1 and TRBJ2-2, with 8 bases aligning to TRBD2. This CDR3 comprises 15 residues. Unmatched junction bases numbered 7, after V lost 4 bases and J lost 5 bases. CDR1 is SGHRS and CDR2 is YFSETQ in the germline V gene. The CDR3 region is CASSPGTSGTGELFF. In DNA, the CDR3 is TGCGCCAGCAGCCCAGGGACTAGTGGGACCGGGGAGCTGTTTTTT.

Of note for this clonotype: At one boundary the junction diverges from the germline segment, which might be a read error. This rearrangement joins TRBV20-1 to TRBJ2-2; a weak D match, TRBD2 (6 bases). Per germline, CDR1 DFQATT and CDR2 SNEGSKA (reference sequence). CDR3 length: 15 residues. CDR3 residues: CSARPPGLTSGELLF. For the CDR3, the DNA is TGCAGTGCTAGACCTCCGGGACTCACTTCCGGGGAGCTGCTTTTT.

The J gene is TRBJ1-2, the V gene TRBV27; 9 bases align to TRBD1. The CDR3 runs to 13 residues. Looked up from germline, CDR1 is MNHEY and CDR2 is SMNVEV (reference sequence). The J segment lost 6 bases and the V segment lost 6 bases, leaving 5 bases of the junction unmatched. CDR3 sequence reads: CASRIQGAHGYTF. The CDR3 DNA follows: TGTGCCAGCAGGATACAGGGGGCACATGGCTACACCTTC.

The CDR3 loop reads CASSEGHGRYEQYF. The CDR3 DNA sequence: TGTGCCAGTAGTGAAGGACACGGCCGCTACGAGCAGTACTTC. The chain carries TRBV19 and TRBJ2-7, with D tentatively TRBD1 (5 bases). The CDR3 is 14 residues long. The V gene lost 5 bases and the J gene lost 3 bases, with 14 bases spanning the gap. CDR1 is LNHDA, CDR2 SQIVND, per germline (reference sequence).

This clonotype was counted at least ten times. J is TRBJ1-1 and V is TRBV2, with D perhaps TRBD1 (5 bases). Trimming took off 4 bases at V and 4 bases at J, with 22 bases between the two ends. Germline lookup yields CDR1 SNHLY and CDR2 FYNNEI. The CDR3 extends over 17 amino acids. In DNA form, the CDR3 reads TGTGCCAGCAGTGGCGTTGGGGGGTCCCCGAGTGGCACTGAAGCTTTCTTT. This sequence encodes CASSGVGGSPSGTEAFF.

CDR3 residues: CASSLARGEQFF. The CDR3 DNA sequence: TGTGCCAGCAGCTTGGCAAGGGGTGAGCAGTTCTTC. The V and J genes are TRBV5-4 and TRBJ2-1; weak D call: TRBD1 (5 bases). Trimming removed 0 bases from V and 9 bases from J, with 7 bases in between. The germline gives CDR1 SGHNT, CDR2 YYREEE (reference sequence). This CDR3 comprises 12 residues.

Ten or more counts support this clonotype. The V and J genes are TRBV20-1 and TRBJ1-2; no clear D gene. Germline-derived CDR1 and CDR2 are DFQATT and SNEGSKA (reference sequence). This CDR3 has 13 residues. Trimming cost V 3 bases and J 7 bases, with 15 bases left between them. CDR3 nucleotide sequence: TGCAGTGCTAGGGAAAGGTCCACAACTGGCTACACCTTC. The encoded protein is CSARERSTTGYTF.

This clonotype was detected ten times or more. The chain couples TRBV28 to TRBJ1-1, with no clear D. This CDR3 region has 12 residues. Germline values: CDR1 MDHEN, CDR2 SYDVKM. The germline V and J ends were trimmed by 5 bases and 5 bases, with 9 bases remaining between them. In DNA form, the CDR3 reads TGTGCCAGCAGTGGGTTGGGGACTGAAGCTTTCTTT. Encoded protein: CASSGLGTEAFF.

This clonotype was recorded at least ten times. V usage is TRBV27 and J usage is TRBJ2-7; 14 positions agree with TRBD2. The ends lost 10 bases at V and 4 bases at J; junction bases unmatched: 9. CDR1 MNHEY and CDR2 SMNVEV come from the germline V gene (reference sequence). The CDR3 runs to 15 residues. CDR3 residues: CATGTSGSPMYEQYF. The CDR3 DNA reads TGTGCCACCGGGACTAGCGGGAGCCCAATGTACGAGCAGTACTTC.

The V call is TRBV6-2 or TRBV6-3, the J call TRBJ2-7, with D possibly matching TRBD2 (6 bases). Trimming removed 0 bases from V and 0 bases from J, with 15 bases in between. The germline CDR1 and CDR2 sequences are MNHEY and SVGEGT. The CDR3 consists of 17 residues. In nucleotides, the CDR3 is TGTGCCAGCAGTTACTCGAGTAAGAAGGGAGGCTCCTACGAGCAGTACTTC. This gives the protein CASSYSSKKGGSYEQYF.

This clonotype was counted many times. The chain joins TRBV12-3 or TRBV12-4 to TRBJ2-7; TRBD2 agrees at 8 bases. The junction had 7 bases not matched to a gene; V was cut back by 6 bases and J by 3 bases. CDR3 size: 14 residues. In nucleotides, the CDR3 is TGTGCCAGCAGCCCTAGCGGGCGGGACTACGAGCAGTACTTC. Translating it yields CASSPSGRDYEQYF.

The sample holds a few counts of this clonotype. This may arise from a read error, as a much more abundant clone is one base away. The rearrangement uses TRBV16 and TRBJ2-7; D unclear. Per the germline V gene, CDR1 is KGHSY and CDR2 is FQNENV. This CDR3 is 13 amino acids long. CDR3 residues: CASNQALGYEQYF. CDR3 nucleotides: TGTGCCAGCAACCAAGCCCTCGGCTACGAGCAGTACTTC.

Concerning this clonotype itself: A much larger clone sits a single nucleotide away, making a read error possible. CDR3 nucleotides: TGTGCCAGCAGTTCCAGTGGGAGCAGGGGAGGAACTGAAACTTTCTTT. This sequence encodes CASSSSGSRGGTETFF. The gene calls are TRBV12-3 or TRBV12-4 and TRBJ1-1; TRBD1 might be the D (6 bases). The CDR3 length is 16 residues.

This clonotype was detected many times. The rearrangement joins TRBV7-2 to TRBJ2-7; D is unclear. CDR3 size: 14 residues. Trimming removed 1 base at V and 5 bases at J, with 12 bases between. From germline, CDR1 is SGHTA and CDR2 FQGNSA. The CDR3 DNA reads TGTGCCAGCAGCTTAGGAGGCGAGCTGAACGAGCAGTACTTC. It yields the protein CASSLGGELNEQYF.

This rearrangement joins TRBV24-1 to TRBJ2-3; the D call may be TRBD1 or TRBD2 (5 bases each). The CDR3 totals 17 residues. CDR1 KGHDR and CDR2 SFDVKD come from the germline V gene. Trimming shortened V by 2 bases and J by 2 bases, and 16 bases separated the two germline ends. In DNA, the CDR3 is TGTGCCACCAGTGATTCAGGGACGAAGGTTTCCACAGATACGCAGTATTTT. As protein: CATSDSGTKVSTDTQYF.

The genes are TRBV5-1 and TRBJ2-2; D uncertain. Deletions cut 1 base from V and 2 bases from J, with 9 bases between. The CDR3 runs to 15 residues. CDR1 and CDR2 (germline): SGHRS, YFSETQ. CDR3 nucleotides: TGCGCCAGCAGCTTGAGGACGGACAACACCGGGGAGCTGTTTTTT. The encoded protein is CASSLRTDNTGELFF.

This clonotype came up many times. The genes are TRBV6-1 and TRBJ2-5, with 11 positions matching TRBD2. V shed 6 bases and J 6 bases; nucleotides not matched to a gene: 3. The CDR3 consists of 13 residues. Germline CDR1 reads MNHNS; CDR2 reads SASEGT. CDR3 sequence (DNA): TGTGCCAGCAGCCTAGCGGGAGGACAGACCCAGTACTTC. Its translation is CASSLAGGQTQYF.

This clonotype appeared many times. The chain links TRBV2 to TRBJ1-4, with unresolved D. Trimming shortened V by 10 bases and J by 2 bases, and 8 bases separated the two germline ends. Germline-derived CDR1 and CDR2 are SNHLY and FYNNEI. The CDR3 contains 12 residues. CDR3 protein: CATRDTNEKLFF. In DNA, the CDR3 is TGTGCCACCAGAGACACTAATGAAAAACTGTTTTTT.

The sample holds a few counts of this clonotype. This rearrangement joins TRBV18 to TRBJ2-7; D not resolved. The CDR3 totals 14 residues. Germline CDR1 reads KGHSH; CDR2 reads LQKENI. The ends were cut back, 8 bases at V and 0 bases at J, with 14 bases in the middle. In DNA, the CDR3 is TGTGCCAGCGCACGGACGGAGAGCTCCTACGAGCAGTACTTC. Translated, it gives CASARTESSYEQYF. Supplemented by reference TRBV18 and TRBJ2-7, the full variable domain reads NAGVMQNPRHLVRRRGQEARLRCSPMKGHSHVYWYRQLPEEGLKFMVYLQKENIIDESGMPKERFSAEFPKEGPSILRIQQVVRGDSAAYFCASARTESSYEQYFGPGTRLTVT.

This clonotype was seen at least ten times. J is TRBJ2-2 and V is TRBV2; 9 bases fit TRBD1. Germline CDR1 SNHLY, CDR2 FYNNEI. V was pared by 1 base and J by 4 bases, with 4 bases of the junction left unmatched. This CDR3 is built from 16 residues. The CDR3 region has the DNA TGTGCCAGCAGTGAAGGCCGGGACAGGGTCACCGGGGAGCTGTTTTTT. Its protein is CASSEGRDRVTGELFF.